This T cell receptor beta chain was sequenced during a study of T cells in Graves' hyperthyroidism and ophthalmopathy. The CDR3 sequence is 14 residues long. From germline, CDR1 is LGHDT and CDR2 YNNKEL (reference sequence). Trimming removed 2 bases from V and 3 bases from J, with 8 bases in between. This clonotype occurred a few times. It was RNA transcripts that yielded the amplified TCR beta CDR3 regions. First-round RT-PCR with HTBI primers amplified the TCR CDR3 region. One entry per CDR3 protein, called by TCRdb with MiXCR from the multiplex PCR reads. This table holds around 350,000 distinct CDR3 sequences, about 17% found once.

The sequence derives from a woman in her twenties or thirties with Graves' hyperthyroidism that later progressed to Graves' ophthalmopathy. Material for sequencing was blood. This chain joins TRBV3-1 and TRBJ1-3; D is unclear. The CDR3 loop reads CASSQQLGGNTIYF. In DNA form, the CDR3 reads TGTGCCAGCAGCCAACAGTTAGGTGGAAACACCATATATTTT.